This T cell receptor (beta chain) was found in a study of cytomegalovirus exposure and HLA in healthy donors. PCR primers comprised 60 Vbeta and 13 Jbeta primers. The repertoire was sequenced with immunoSEQ multiplex PCR; TCRdb's copy has only in-frame clones and lacks some. The sample comprises 160,000 or so clones, around three quarters of which are singletons, and around 2.1% rests with the top ten. Healthy bone marrow donors formed the donor group. This clone appeared a single time. Trimming at V came to 0 bases and at J to 3 bases, leaving 6 bases not matched to a gene. This CDR3 is 17 amino acids long. CDR1 is SGHTA and CDR2 is FQGNSA in the germline V gene.

Material: PBMCs. The TCR sequence derives from a man aged 45-65 years in good health and CMV-seropositive. This sequence joins TRBV7-2 and TRBJ1-5, with 9 bases that match TRBD1. The CDR3 bases are TGTGCCAGCAGCTTAGCTGAGGGGACAGGGAACAATCAGCCCCAGCATTTT. This codes for CASSLAEGTGNNQPQHF.